Listed below are T cell receptor beta chains from one sample, sequenced in a study of blood T cell repertoires in COVID-19. Assay used: immunoSEQ multiplex PCR; TCRdb lists only in-frame clones, some missing. Of 120,000 to 150,000 clones listed, roughly 84% are singletons. Sequencing used PBMCs or T cells enriched from blood (not recorded which). The receptors were gathered from a woman aged 45-65 years who had been exposed to COVID-19. CDR3s include the opening cysteine and the closing phenylalanine or tryptophan. The D gene is left open where the match is weak. Not all rows give a size; the values are once, few, many and, for expanded clones, a class.

clone size	J gene	D gene	V gene	CDR3 protein	CDR3 DNA
.	TRBJ2-3	TRBD2	TRBV4-1	CASSQEGLAGVTDTQYF	TGCGCCAGCAGCCAAGAGGGACTAGCGGGAGTCACAGATACGCAGTATTTT
.	TRBJ1-3	TRBD1	TRBV9	CASSVAAQGVLGNTIYF	TGTGCCAGCAGCGTAGCTGCTCAGGGGGTTTTAGGAAACACCATATATTTT
.	TRBJ1-1	.	TRBV18	CASSPRSQGPPMNTEAFF	TGTGCCAGCTCACCACGGAGTCAGGGTCCTCCTATGAACACTGAAGCTTTCTTT
.	TRBJ2-3	TRBD2	TRBV9	CASSVSGTSGSQGTQYF	TGTGCCAGCAGCGTTTCGGGGACTAGCGGTTCTCAAGGTACGCAGTATTTT
.	TRBJ2-1	TRBD2	TRBV6-2/TRBV6-3	CASSPRTSGKYEQFF	TGTGCCAGCAGTCCCCGGACTAGCGGGAAGTATGAGCAGTTCTTC
.	TRBJ1-5	.	TRBV4-2	CASSQVSGGQPQHF	TGTGCCAGCAGCCAAGTAAGTGGTGGCCAGCCCCAGCATTTT
.	TRBJ2-3	.	TRBV12-5	CASALSQGNINTQYF	TGTGCTAGTGCCCTTAGCCAGGGAAATATAAATACGCAGTATTTT
.	TRBJ1-1	.	TRBV11-2	CASSLDGFQGVAFF	TGTGCCAGCAGCTTAGATGGTTTTCAGGGTGTGGCTTTCTTT
.	TRBJ2-6	TRBD2	TRBV11-1	CASAASGGTGANVLTF	TGTGCCAGCGCCGCTAGCGGGGGCACTGGGGCCAACGTCCTGACTTTC
once	TRBJ2-7	.	TRBV29-1	CSVDPFYEQYF	TGCAGCGTTGATCCTTTCTACGAGCAGTACTTC
.	TRBJ1-1	TRBD1	TRBV30	CAWNRDRYTEAFF	TGTGCCTGGAACCGGGACAGATACACTGAAGCTTTCTTT
many	TRBJ1-1	.	TRBV7-9	CASSLAAAPNTEAFF	TGTGCCAGCAGCTTAGCGGCAGCGCCGAACACTGAAGCTTTCTTT
.	TRBJ1-2	.	TRBV12-3/TRBV12-4	CASSSGSHGYTF	TGTGCCAGCTCCTCGGGATCTCATGGCTACACCTTC
.	TRBJ2-1	TRBD2	TRBV14	CASTLSGDSYNEQFF	TGTGCCAGCACCCTAAGCGGGGACTCCTACAATGAGCAGTTCTTC
.	TRBJ1-1	.	TRBV6-2/TRBV6-3	CASSYLGGTEAFF	TGTGCCAGCAGTTACCTCGGGGGCACTGAAGCTTTCTTT
.	TRBJ2-7	.	TRBV5-4	CASSRQGRDSYEQYF	TGTGCCAGCAGCCGACAGGGGAGGGATTCCTACGAGCAGTACTTC
.	TRBJ2-1	.	TRBV5-4	CASSSGHLQSYNEQFF	TGTGCCAGCAGCTCCGGACATCTACAATCCTACAATGAGCAGTTCTTC
.	TRBJ2-5	TRBD1	TRBV13	CASSSGQGSETQYF	TGTGCCAGCAGCTCGGGACAGGGAAGTGAGACCCAGTACTTC
.	TRBJ2-3	TRBD1	TRBV19	CASKSGGHRADTQYF	TGTGCCAGTAAGTCAGGGGGCCATCGGGCAGATACGCAGTATTTT
few	TRBJ2-1	TRBD1	TRBV5-4	CASSHPQGVSNEQFF	TGTGCCAGCAGCCACCCACAGGGGGTTTCCAATGAGCAGTTCTTC
.	TRBJ2-7	.	TRBV5-4	CASSTWPSGEQYF	TGTGCCAGCAGCACGTGGCCTAGTGGCGAGCAGTACTTC
.	TRBJ1-6	.	TRBV7-9	CATPWGVNNSPLHF	TGTGCCACCCCCTGGGGGGTAAATAATTCACCCCTCCACTTT
.	TRBJ1-6	.	TRBV4-1	CASSQNAGPGSSSYNSPLHF	TGCGCCAGCAGCCAGAACGCCGGACCAGGGTCGAGCTCCTATAATTCACCCCTCCACTTT
.	TRBJ1-3	.	TRBV7-3	CASSLTGSGNTIYF	TGTGCCAGCAGCTTAACAGGGAGTGGAAACACCATATATTTT
.	TRBJ1-5	TRBD1	TRBV6-5	CASSHPGQNQPQHF	TGTGCCAGCAGTCACCCGGGACAGAATCAGCCCCAGCATTTT
once	TRBJ2-5	.	TRBV7-2	CASSPGKETQYF	TGTGCCAGCAGCCCCGGGAAAGAGACCCAGTACTTC
.	TRBJ2-7	TRBD1	TRBV5-4	CASSPGTGGIYEQYF	TGTGCCAGCAGCCCCGGGACAGGGGGGATCTACGAGCAGTACTTC
.	TRBJ2-2	TRBD2	TRBV7-2	CASGPYSGRAVTGELFF	TGTGCCAGCGGACCGTATAGCGGGAGGGCCGTCACCGGGGAGCTGTTTTTT
few	TRBJ2-3	.	TRBV9	CASSGRGSSTDTQYF	TGTGCCAGCAGCGGACGAGGTTCTAGCACAGATACGCAGTATTTT
.	TRBJ2-1	TRBD2	TRBV4-2	CASSQDSASGGDRDEQFF	TGTGCCAGCAGCCAAGATTCGGCTAGCGGGGGGGATAGGGATGAGCAGTTCTTC
.	TRBJ2-7	.	TRBV19	CASSIQRSSTYEQYF	TGTGCCAGTAGTATCCAGCGGAGTAGTACCTACGAGCAGTACTTC
few	TRBJ2-7	TRBD2	TRBV29-1	CSVDISRPGGPRSYEQYF	TGCAGCGTTGATATATCGCGTCCGGGAGGGCCTAGATCCTACGAGCAGTACTTC
.	TRBJ2-5	.	TRBV7-9	CASSGVAETQYF	TGTGCCAGCAGCGGGGTAGCGGAGACCCAGTACTTC
.	TRBJ2-1	TRBD1	TRBV3-1/TRBV3-2	CASSQGLPGTGYNEQFF	TGTGCCAGCAGCCAAGGCCTACCCGGGACAGGGTACAATGAGCAGTTCTTC
few	TRBJ1-1	TRBD1	TRBV12-3/TRBV12-4	CASSSTSGTGAFF	TGTGCCAGCAGTTCCACGAGCGGGACAGGGGCTTTCTTT
.	TRBJ2-7	TRBD1	TRBV19	CASSILPGQGRYEQYF	TGTGCCAGTAGTATCCTCCCGGGACAGGGGCGCTACGAGCAGTACTTC
.	TRBJ2-6	.	TRBV27	CASTSGANVLTF	TGTGCCAGCACTTCTGGGGCCAACGTCCTGACTTTC
.	TRBJ2-1	TRBD1	TRBV7-9	CASSPLKFDRGSYNEQFF	TGTGCCAGCAGCCCACTCAAATTCGACAGGGGCTCCTACAATGAGCAGTTCTTC
.	TRBJ1-2	.	TRBV14	CASSQDRGFGYTF	TGTGCCAGCAGCCAAGACCGGGGGTTCGGCTACACCTTC
.	TRBJ1-2	.	TRBV3-1/TRBV3-2	CASSPERTVYTF	TGTGCCAGCAGCCCGGAGAGGACAGTCTACACCTTC
.	TRBJ2-7	.	TRBV4-1	CASSWEVRDYEQYF	TGCGCCAGCAGCTGGGAGGTCAGGGACTACGAGCAGTACTTC
.	TRBJ1-2	.	TRBV27	CASSLGPTGPRGYTF	TGTGCCAGCAGTTTAGGGCCGACAGGCCCCAGGGGCTACACCTTC
.	TRBJ1-3	TRBD1	TRBV11-2	CASSVTGGFSGNTIYF	TGTGCCAGCAGTGTGACAGGGGGTTTCTCTGGAAACACCATATATTTT
.	TRBJ2-5	TRBD1	TRBV14	CASSQPGQGQETQYF	TGTGCCAGCAGCCAACCCGGACAGGGGCAAGAGACCCAGTACTTC
.	TRBJ2-1	TRBD2	TRBV7-2	CASSFRTSGRSEQFF	TGTGCCAGCAGCTTCAGGACTAGCGGGAGAAGTGAGCAGTTCTTC
.	TRBJ1-3	.	TRBV23-1	CASTNVGVAGNTIYF	TGCGCCAGCACTAACGTCGGGGTGGCTGGAAACACCATATATTTT
.	TRBJ1-3	.	TRBV15	CATSRANRALSGNTIYF	TGTGCCACCAGCAGAGCTAACAGGGCCCTCTCTGGAAACACCATATATTTT
.	TRBJ2-3	.	TRBV10-3	CAILRSSTDTQYF	TGTGCCATCTTGAGGTCTAGCACAGATACGCAGTATTTT
.	TRBJ1-5	TRBD1	TRBV5-1	CASSLGTGGVNQPQHF	TGCGCCAGCAGCTTGGGGACAGGGGGCGTCAATCAGCCCCAGCATTTT
.	TRBJ1-2	.	TRBV6-5	CASSTAGTNYGYTF	TGTGCCAGCAGTACAGCAGGAACTAACTATGGCTACACCTTC
.	TRBJ2-3	TRBD2	TRBV27	CASRDYQFSTDTQYF	TGTGCCAGCCGGGACTACCAATTTTCCACAGATACGCAGTATTTT
.	TRBJ1-3	.	TRBV30	CAWRSPGQLSGNTIYF	TGTGCCTGGCGCTCCCCGGGACAACTCTCTGGAAACACCATATATTTT
.	TRBJ1-6	.	TRBV10-3	CAISELEGSSPLHF	TGTGCCATCAGTGAGTTAGAGGGATCCTCACCCCTCCACTTT
.	TRBJ1-4	TRBD1	TRBV7-9	CASSLGQGLEKLFF	TGTGCCAGCAGCTTGGGACAGGGTCTCGAAAAACTGTTTTTT
.	TRBJ1-2	TRBD1	TRBV7-2	CASSSRRTGGARGYTF	TGTGCCAGCAGCTCACGGCGTACAGGGGGTGCGCGTGGCTACACCTTC
.	TRBJ2-3	.	TRBV3-1/TRBV3-2	CASSQLGGLTDTQYF	TGTGCCAGCAGCCAATTAGGAGGGCTCACAGATACGCAGTATTTT
.	TRBJ2-1	TRBD2	TRBV2	CASSELGTGRGSYNEQFF	TGTGCCAGCAGTGAATTGGGGACCGGGAGGGGCTCCTACAATGAGCAGTTCTTC